This entry is about one T cell receptor (beta chain). What it binds is not known. This specimen comes from a study of cytomegalovirus exposure and HLA in healthy donors. Findings and limits, study-wide: The authors later found HLA-associated TCR beta chains more clonally expanded than equally common others. A later look showed TCR association rates differing by HLA locus, highest for DRB1 and lowest for HLA-C. A later analysis reported that several of the most significant clusters appeared to be linked to common viral pathogens, among them Epstein-Barr virus. Donors belonging to an Asian-associated ancestry cluster reportedly showed fewer N-insertions in productive TCRs than the roughly 680-donor mean, according to what a later analysis found.

With 60 Vbeta and 13 Jbeta primers, the PCR was carried out. Profiling relied on immunoSEQ multiplex PCR, and the TCRdb table lists in-frame clones only, not all of them. The table lists 170,000 or so clones, approximately 80% of them singletons. Sequenced input: PBMCs. The clonotype originates from a man aged 25-45 years in good health and CMV-seropositive.

The CDR3 reads CASSQERGSGLAGPSSYNEQFF. CDR3 coding DNA: TGTGCCAGCAGCCAAGAAAGAGGGTCGGGACTAGCGGGTCCAAGCTCCTACAATGAGCAGTTCTTC. The J gene is TRBJ2-1, the V gene TRBV4-2; 12 bases fit TRBD2. J was trimmed by 0 bases and V by 0 bases; bases with no gene match: 15. CDR3 length: 22 amino acids. CDR1 and CDR2 from the germline V gene are LGHNA and YNFKEQ.